The source of this T cell receptor beta chain is a study of cytomegalovirus exposure and HLA in healthy donors. Primers: 60 Vbeta forward and 13 Jbeta reverse. Profiled with immunoSEQ multiplex PCR; TCRdb holds only in-frame clones, not every one. This table has about 120,000 clones, about 83% appearing once. The receptor was isolated from a female donor in good health and CMV-seronegative. The sequenced sample consisted of PBMCs.

The CDR3 nucleotides read TGTGCCAGCAGCTTGGGTTCTGCTTGGGGGGGCCTCCCCTACGAGCAGTACTTC. Amino acids: CASSLGSAWGGLPYEQYF. The rearrangement uses TRBV5-8 and TRBJ2-7, with a possible D match to TRBD2 (7 bases). With 0 bases removed from V and 2 bases from J, the gap between germline ends came to 21 bases. There are 18 residues in the CDR3. Per the germline V gene, CDR1 is SGHTS and CDR2 is YDEGEE.